This T cell receptor (beta chain) is from a study of blood T cell repertoires in COVID-19. About the research overall: The United States, Italy and Spain provided the acute and convalescent COVID-19 samples. T cells, B-cell-depleted T cells, or PBMCs provided the cDNA or gDNA that served as material.

This clone turned up a few times. Per the original data handling: Nucleated cell counts were estimated from reference gene primer amplification. Repertoires were generated with immunoSEQ multiplex PCR, while TCRdb's copy carries only in-frame clones and drops some. V, J and clone size are those of that table, while D and trimming were read from the DNA. The sample holds 130,000 to 150,000 clones, approximately 89% seen once. The germline V gene has CDR1 WNHNN and CDR2 SYGVQD (reference sequence). The CDR3 covers 14 residues. Trimming left V 5 bases short and J 0 bases short, with 10 bases between. The specimen was peripheral blood. V and J are TRBV10-1 and TRBJ1-2; D not certain. The source is a human donor in a cohort sampled during active COVID-19. CDR3 amino acids: CASSRGLPNYGYTF. CDR3 coding DNA: TGCGCCAGCAGTCGGGGTCTACCTAACTATGGCTACACCTTC.